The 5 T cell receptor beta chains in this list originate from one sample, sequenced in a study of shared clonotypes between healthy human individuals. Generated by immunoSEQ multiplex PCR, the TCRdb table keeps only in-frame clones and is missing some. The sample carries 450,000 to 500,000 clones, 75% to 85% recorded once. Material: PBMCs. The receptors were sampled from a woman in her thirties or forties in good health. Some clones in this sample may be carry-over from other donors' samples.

As DNA, the CDR3 is TGTGCCAGCAGTTCGGCTACGCAGTATTTT. This translates into CASSSATQYF. J is TRBJ2-3 and V is TRBV28; no firm D call. Germline V gene sequence: CDR1 MDHEN, CDR2 SYDVKM. Trimming pared 4 bases from V and 8 bases from J, leaving 4 bases between. This CDR3 is built from 10 residues.

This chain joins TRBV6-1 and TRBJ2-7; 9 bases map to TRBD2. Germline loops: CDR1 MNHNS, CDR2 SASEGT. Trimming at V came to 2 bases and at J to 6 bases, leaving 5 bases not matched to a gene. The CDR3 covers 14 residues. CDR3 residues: CASSERLAGSEQYF. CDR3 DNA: TGTGCCAGCAGTGAAAGGCTAGCGGGAAGCGAGCAGTACTTC.

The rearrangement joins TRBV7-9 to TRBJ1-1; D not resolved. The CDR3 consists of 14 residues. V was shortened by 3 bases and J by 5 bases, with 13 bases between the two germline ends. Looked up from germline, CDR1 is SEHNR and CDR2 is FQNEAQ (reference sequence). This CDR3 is CASSLTGVRTEAFF. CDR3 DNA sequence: TGTGCCAGCAGCTTGACCGGGGTGAGGACTGAAGCTTTCTTT.

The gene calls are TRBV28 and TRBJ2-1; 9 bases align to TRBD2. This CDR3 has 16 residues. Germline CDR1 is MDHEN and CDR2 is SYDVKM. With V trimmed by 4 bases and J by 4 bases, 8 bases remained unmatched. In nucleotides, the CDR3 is TGTGCCAGCAGTTGGAGCGGGAGCGGGGGGTACAATGAGCAGTTCTTC. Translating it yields CASSWSGSGGYNEQFF.

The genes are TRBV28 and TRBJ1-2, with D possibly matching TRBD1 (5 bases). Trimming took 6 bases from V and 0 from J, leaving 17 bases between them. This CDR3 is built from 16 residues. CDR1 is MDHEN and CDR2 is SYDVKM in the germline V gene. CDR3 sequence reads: CASRRLTGVTNYGYTF. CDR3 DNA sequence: TGTGCCAGCAGGCGCCTGACGGGGGTTACTAACTATGGCTACACCTTC.